What follows are 20 T cell receptor beta chains derived from one specimen sequenced in a study of T cell repertoires in cytomegalovirus infection. No cognate antigen is known for these TCRs. TCRdb re-derived calls from the reads in MiXCR, one entry per CDR3 protein. The profile shows around 340,000 distinct CDR3 sequences, around 29% of them singletons. The specimen was cultured PBMCs, collected from culture after CMV antigen stimulation. Receptors originate from a human donor in good health (CMV status not recorded). Some clones in this sample may be carry-over from other donors' samples.

V gene TRBV28 combines with J gene TRBJ2-7; D possibly corresponds to TRBD1 (5 bases). CDR1 is MDHEN, CDR2 SYDVKM, per germline. The ends were cut back, 2 bases at V and 3 bases at J, with 11 bases in the middle. The CDR3 has 14 amino acids. The DNA for the CDR3 is TGTGCCAGCAGTTTAAACAGGATTTTCTACGAGCAGTACTTC. Translated: CASSLNRIFYEQYF.

The V and J genes are TRBV27 and TRBJ1-5; D is unresolved. The V and J ends lost 4 bases and 4 bases respectively, with 5 bases between them. This CDR3 spans 12 amino acids. CDR1 is MNHEY, CDR2 SMNVEV, per germline (reference sequence). CDR3 loop: CASSSVNQPQHF. The CDR3, as DNA: TGTGCCAGCAGTTCGGTAAATCAGCCCCAGCATTTT.

This clonotype has only a few counts. V gene TRBV7-2 combines with J gene TRBJ1-1; D is uncertain. V was pared by 1 base and J by 0 bases, with 9 bases between. Looked up from germline, CDR1 is SGHTA and CDR2 is FQGNSA. This CDR3 spans 15 amino acids. In nucleotides, the CDR3 is TGTGCCAGCAGCTTAGAACAGACCCTGAACACTGAAGCTTTCTTT. It encodes CASSLEQTLNTEAFF.

The chain combines TRBV10-2 with TRBJ1-1; D is unclear. The CDR3 loop spans 14 amino acids. The germline V and J ends were trimmed by 7 bases and 5 bases, with 17 bases remaining between them. Per germline, CDR1 WSHSY and CDR2 SAAADI. The CDR3 DNA is TGCGCCAGCACAATAACAGAGGTTTATACTGAAGCTTTCTTT. Amino acid sequence: CASTITEVYTEAFF.

This clonotype was recorded a few times. The gene calls are TRBV3-1 and TRBJ2-1; 13 positions agree with TRBD2. The CDR3 is 16 amino acids. Losses at the gene ends were 3 bases for V and 8 bases for J; bases not matched to a gene: 7. Germline CDR1 and CDR2: LGHDT and YNNKEL (reference sequence). CDR3 protein: CASSQWTSGRVHEQFF. As DNA, the CDR3 is TGTGCCAGCAGCCAGTGGACTAGCGGGAGAGTGCATGAGCAGTTCTTC.

This clonotype appeared many times. The chain is built from TRBV7-6 and TRBJ1-1; TRBD1 is a possible D gene (5 bases). V gave up 0 bases and J gave up 1 base, with 6 bases separating them. The germline gives CDR1 SGHVS, CDR2 FNYEAQ. The CDR3 covers 14 residues. The CDR3 sequence is CASSLATGNTEAFF. The CDR3 DNA sequence: TGTGCCAGCAGCTTAGCTACAGGGAACACTGAAGCTTTCTTT.

The rearrangement joins TRBV2 to TRBJ1-2, with D possibly TRBD1 on 6 matching bases. The CDR3 consists of 15 residues. Germline V gives CDR1 SNHLY, CDR2 FYNNEI. Trimming shortened V by 4 bases and J by 4 bases, and 16 bases separated the two germline ends. The chain's CDR3 is CASSVRSGAFYGYTF. DNA of the CDR3: TGTGCCAGCAGTGTCCGTTCAGGGGCCTTCTATGGCTACACCTTC. Full variable domain (outside the CDR3, taken from reference TRBV2 and TRBJ1-2): EPEVTQTPSHQVTQMGQEVILRCVPISNHLYFYWYRQILGQKVEFLVSFYNNEISEKSEIFDDQFSVERPDGSNFTLKIRSTKLEDSAMYFCASSVRSGAFYGYTFGSGTRLTVV.

V usage is TRBV10-3 and J usage is TRBJ2-7; tentative D call: TRBD1 (6 bases). V was cut by 7 bases and J by 0 bases, with 13 bases left in between. Per germline, CDR1 ENHRY and CDR2 SYGVKD. The CDR3 totals 14 residues. The CDR3 sequence is CAITSRDNSYEQYF. CDR3 DNA sequence: TGTGCCATCACTTCCAGGGACAACTCCTACGAGCAGTACTTC.

CDR3: CSASGQAQETQYF. The DNA for the CDR3 is TGCAGTGCTAGCGGACAGGCTCAAGAGACCCAGTACTTC. V is TRBV20-1 and J is TRBJ2-5, with 7 bases fitting TRBD1. This CDR3 is built from 13 residues. V trimming: 3 bases; J trimming: 2 bases; junction bases outside the gene matches: 3. Germline CDR1 DFQATT, CDR2 SNEGSKA (reference sequence).

This clonotype turned up a few times. The genes are TRBV11-2 and TRBJ2-1; 8 bases align to TRBD2. V trimming: 6 bases; J trimming: 4 bases; junction bases outside the gene matches: 8. The CDR3 covers 15 residues. Germline lookup yields CDR1 SGHAT and CDR2 FQNNGV. CDR3 region: CASRQSGGQYNEQFF. The CDR3 region has the DNA TGTGCCAGCAGACAGTCGGGGGGGCAATACAATGAGCAGTTCTTC.

This clonotype was counted many times. Written as DNA, the CDR3 is TGTGCCAGCATCCCCAGCCAGGGGTTGGGAGAGACCCAGTACTTC. It translates to CASIPSQGLGETQYF. V is TRBV28 and J is TRBJ2-5; possible D gene TRBD1, 6 bases. The germline V gene has CDR1 MDHEN and CDR2 SYDVKM. Trimming removed 7 bases at V and 4 bases at J, with 19 bases between. The CDR3 is 15 residues long. The full variable domain, completed using reference TRBV28 and TRBJ2-5, is DVKVTQSSRYLVKRTGEKVFLECVQDMDHENMFWYRQDPGLGLRLIYFSYDVKMKEKGDIPEGYSVSREKKERFSLILESASTNQTSMYLCASIPSQGLGETQYFGPGTRLLVL.

The rearrangement joins TRBV7-2 to TRBJ2-5, with 9 bases fitting TRBD2. Trimming took 5 bases from V and 7 from J; bases not matched to a gene: 14. Germline V gene data show CDR1 as SGHTA and CDR2 as FQGNSA. CDR3 length equals 16 residues. The CDR3 spells CASSGGGGGGAGTQYF. Here the CDR3 DNA reads TGTGCCAGCAGCGGGGGGGGTGGCGGGGGGGCGGGGACCCAGTACTTC.

This clonotype showed up just a few times. This chain connects TRBV6-5 to TRBJ2-3; D gene ambiguous. Trimming cost V 7 bases and J 0 bases, with 8 bases left between them. Germline loops: CDR1 MNHEY, CDR2 SVGAGI. The CDR3 loop spans 13 amino acids. CDR3 nucleotide sequence: TGTGCCAGCACCCCTCCGAGCACAGATACGCAGTATTTT. Its translation is CASTPPSTDTQYF.

This clonotype was found a few times. The chain is built from TRBV7-6 and TRBJ2-1; either TRBD1 or TRBD2 may fit D (5 bases each). This CDR3 is 16 amino acids long. Deletions cut 5 bases from V and 3 bases from J, with 17 bases between. The germline V gene encodes CDR1 SGHVS and CDR2 FNYEAQ. The DNA for the CDR3 is TGTGCCAGCAGCACACCGGGACCAGCGATCTACAATGAGCAGTTCTTC. Its translation is CASSTPGPAIYNEQFF.

A single count supports this clonotype. This chain joins TRBV18 and TRBJ2-1; 9 bases map to TRBD2. The length of the CDR3 is 15 residues. Germline V gene sequence: CDR1 KGHSH, CDR2 LQKENI. Unmatched junction bases numbered 8, after V lost 3 bases and J lost 8 bases. CDR3 residues: CASSPTSGHRDEQFF. The CDR3 DNA reads TGTGCCAGCTCACCGACTAGCGGACATCGGGATGAGCAGTTCTTC.

The chain recombines TRBV6-1 with TRBJ1-6, with 9 nucleotides matching TRBD1. Germline-derived CDR1 and CDR2 are MNHNS and SASEGT. This CDR3 spans 14 amino acids. The V segment lost 7 bases and the J segment 6 bases; nucleotides outside the gene matches: 4. The DNA of the CDR3 is TGTGCCAGCACCCGGGACAGGGTTAATTCACCCCTCCACTTT. As protein: CASTRDRVNSPLHF.

This clonotype was counted a few times. The chain employs TRBV7-3 and TRBJ2-3; TRBD2 is a possible D gene (5 bases). CDR3 length equals 16 residues. In germline, CDR1 is SGHTA, CDR2 FQGTGA. V was pared by 6 bases and J by 4 bases, with 20 bases between. This CDR3 reads CASSPPGSTDSDTQYF. In DNA, the CDR3 is TGTGCCAGCAGTCCCCCCGGTAGTACGGACTCAGATACGCAGTATTTT.

The V gene is TRBV20-1, the J gene TRBJ2-7; 7 bases fit TRBD1. CDR1 and CDR2 (germline): DFQATT, SNEGSKA (reference sequence). This CDR3 comprises 15 residues. V trimming: 4 bases; J trimming: 3 bases; junction bases outside the gene matches: 12. The DNA of the CDR3 is TGCAGTGCTAATACACCAGGACAGGCGATCTACGAGCAGTACTTC. Encoded protein: CSANTPGQAIYEQYF.

This sequence joins TRBV19 and TRBJ2-7; 8 bases agree with TRBD1. CDR1 is LNHDA and CDR2 is SQIVND in the germline V gene (reference sequence). The CDR3 covers 17 residues. After removal of 3 bases from V and 2 bases from J, the junction contained 12 bases not matched to a gene. The CDR3 sequence: CASSISGLTGETYEQYF. In nucleotides, the CDR3 is TGTGCCAGTAGTATTTCCGGCCTGACAGGGGAAACCTACGAGCAGTACTTC. Full variable domain (outside the CDR3, taken from reference TRBV19 and TRBJ2-7): DGGITQSPKYLFRKEGQNVTLSCEQNLNHDAMYWYRQDPGQGLRLIYYSQIVNDFQKGDIAEGYSVSREKKESFPLTVTSAQKNPTAFYLCASSISGLTGETYEQYFGPGTRLTVT.

The chain carries TRBV7-2 and TRBJ2-1; D not certain. The CDR3 extends over 15 amino acids. Germline V CDR1 and CDR2: SGHTA, FQGNSA. Trimming took off 1 base at V and 0 bases at J, with 7 bases between the two ends. The CDR3 loop is CASSLGMSSYNEQFF. The CDR3, as DNA: TGTGCCAGCAGCTTAGGGATGAGCTCCTACAATGAGCAGTTCTTC. Using reference TRBV7-2 and TRBJ2-1 for the parts outside the CDR3, the full variable domain is GAGVSQSPSNKVTEKGKDVELRCDPISGHTALYWYRQSLGQGLEFLIYFQGNSAPDKSGLPSDRFSAERTGGSVSTLTIQRTQQEDSAVYLCASSLGMSSYNEQFFGPGTRLTVL.